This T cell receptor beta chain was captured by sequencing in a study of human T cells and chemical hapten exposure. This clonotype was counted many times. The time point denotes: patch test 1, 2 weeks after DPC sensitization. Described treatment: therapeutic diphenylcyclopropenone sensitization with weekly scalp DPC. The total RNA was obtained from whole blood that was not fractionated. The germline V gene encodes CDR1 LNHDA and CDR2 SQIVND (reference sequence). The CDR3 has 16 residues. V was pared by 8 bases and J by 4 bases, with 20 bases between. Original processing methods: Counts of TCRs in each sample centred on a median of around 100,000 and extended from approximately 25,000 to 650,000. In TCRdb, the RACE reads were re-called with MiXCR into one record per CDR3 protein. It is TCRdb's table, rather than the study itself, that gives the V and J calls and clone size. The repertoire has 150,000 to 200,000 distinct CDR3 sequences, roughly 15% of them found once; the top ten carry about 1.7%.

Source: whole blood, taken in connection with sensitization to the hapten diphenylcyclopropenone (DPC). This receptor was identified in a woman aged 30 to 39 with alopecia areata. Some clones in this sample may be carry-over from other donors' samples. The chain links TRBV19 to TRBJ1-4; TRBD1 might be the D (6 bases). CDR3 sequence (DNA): TGTGCCAGTCGCCGACAGGTCGGAGAGTTTAATGAAAAACTGTTTTTT. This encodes CASRRQVGEFNEKLFF.